The text below deals with one T cell receptor (beta chain). The specificity of this receptor is unknown. Base qualities are not provided; no much larger clone lies one nucleotide away. This CDR3 is also generated by other DNA sequences in the sample. Genomic DNA was isolated from the sorted cells so that the TCRbeta CDR3 region could be sequenced. The immunoSEQ Assay was used to sequence the TCRbeta CDR3 regions. TCRdb limited this immuneACCESS table to in-frame rearrangements with V and J called. A share of clones is missing; checked studies link under half to unresolved V genes, and the rest is unexplained. Across this sample there are 75,000 to 100,000 clones, with 91% seen only once. The ten most abundant clones make up under 0.95% of the sample. The data stem from a study of OX40 agonist ivuxolimab in advanced cancers. Regarding the research as a whole: Ivuxolimab, which targeted the costimulatory receptor OX40 (CD134), was an agonistic, fully human IgG2 monoclonal antibody. The monotherapy dose-escalation portion (N ≈ 57 patients) of the phase I ivuxolimab trial is reported in the paper. The purpose of peripheral TCRbeta sequencing was to test whether ivuxolimab changed TCR sequence diversity and led to clonal T-cell expansion. Prior anti-PD-1, anti-PD-L1 or anti-CTLA-4 therapy was permitted, and checkpoint inhibitors had been received by less than 45% of dose-escalation patients. Of the approximately 53 patients in dose escalation, about 20 had hepatocellular carcinoma, about 15 had melanoma, 9 had renal cell carcinoma and 9 had head and neck cancer. A male proportion of roughly 80% and a mean age of roughly 55 years, ranging from roughly 23 to 80, were recorded for the dose-escalation cohort. Partial responses were achieved by three dose-escalation patients, of whom one had hepatocellular carcinoma and two had cutaneous melanoma. Intravenous ivuxolimab was administered to patients every 2 weeks at six dose levels: 0.01, 0.1, 0.3, 1.5, 3 and 10 mg/kg.

The trial excluded patients who had a history of autoimmune disease or who were on systemic immunosuppression. In every dose cohort, peripheral blood was drawn for TCR sequencing at baseline, cycle 4 day 1, and cycle 7 day 1. Samples were obtained from an open-label, multicenter, first-in-human phase I dose-escalation trial of ivuxolimab. Adults with locally advanced or metastatic head and neck squamous cell, hepatocellular, melanoma or renal cell carcinoma were enrolled in the trial. Before TCR sequencing, CD4+ and CD8+ T cells were separately sorted from peripheral blood. Unmatched junction bases come to 10, with V trimmed by 4 bases and J by 6 bases. Including cysteine and phenylalanine, the CDR3 has 15 amino acids. CDR3 DNA only is kept here, 45 bases in frame from base 1. The CDR1 and CDR2 encoded by the germline V gene (reference sequence) are SGHNT and YYREEE. Overall study results and their limits: After ivuxolimab, expanded clones were on average more numerous among CD8+ T cells than among CD4+ T cells. At doses of 0.1 to 3.0 mg/kg, clonal expansion of both CD4+ and CD8+ T cells in blood was seen between baseline and week 6. In the 0.1-3.0 mg/kg groups, partial responders had among the lowest normalized peripheral clonal expansion, particularly in CD8+ T cells. Antigen specificity was not determined for the clonally expanded peripheral T cells. Low levels of normalized T-cell clonal expansion were also seen in some patients who did not respond.

The chain is made from TRBV5-4 and TRBJ2-7; TRBD2 matches 10 bases in the middle. The starting material was CD4+ or CD8+ T cells sorted from blood, obtained in a trial of the OX40 agonist ivuxolimab. This TCR was sampled from an adult with an advanced solid tumor such as melanoma, head and neck, liver or kidney cancer. Read as DNA, the sequence is TGTGCCAGCAGCCGCCCTAGCGGGAGAGCCCTCGAGCAGTACTTC. Its translation reads: CASSRPSGRALEQYF.